These 16 T cell receptor beta chains came from one sample sequenced in a study of shared clonotypes between healthy human individuals. Naive CD8 cells, CD45RO-negative and positively selected for CCR7, excluded terminally differentiated effector memory CD45RA+ cells. Using immunoSEQ multiplex PCR, the repertoire was profiled, and TCRdb retains in-frame clones only, with some absent. The sample has under 1 million clones, 90% to 95% seen once. Sequenced input: naive CD8+ T cells sorted from blood. The receptors here all came from a man aged 25 to 45 in good health.

The chain has TRBV6-5 and TRBJ1-1; 8 positions match TRBD1. CDR3 length equals 14 residues. V lost 4 bases to trimming and J lost 5 bases; unmatched junction nucleotides: 6. Germline CDR1 is MNHEY and CDR2 is SVGAGI. This CDR3 is CASSSRGPRTEAFF. The CDR3 coding sequence is TGTGCCAGCAGTTCCAGGGGGCCGAGGACTGAAGCTTTCTTT.

This clone is a singleton in its sample. The J gene is TRBJ2-7, the V gene TRBV7-9; D might be TRBD2 (6 bases). The germline V gene encodes CDR1 SEHNR and CDR2 FQNEAQ (reference sequence). The CDR3 has 13 amino acids. Trimming took off 5 bases at V and 4 bases at J, with 12 bases between the two ends. The CDR3 here is CASSPAGRYEQYF. The CDR3 DNA reads as TGTGCCAGCAGCCCAGCCGGGAGATACGAGCAGTACTTC. The entire variable domain, with the rest obtained from reference TRBV7-9 and TRBJ2-7, is as follows: DTGVSQNPRHKITKRGQNVTFRCDPISEHNRLYWYRQTLGQGPEFLTYFQNEAQLEKSRLLSDRFSAERPKGSFSTLEIQRTEQGDSAMYLCASSPAGRYEQYFGPGTRLTVT.

The chain uses TRBV27 and TRBJ1-2; D unresolved. The germline V and J ends were trimmed by 8 bases and 5 bases, with 15 bases remaining between them. The CDR3 extends over 13 amino acids. Per the germline V gene, CDR1 is MNHEY and CDR2 is SMNVEV (reference sequence). CDR3 in DNA: TGTGCCAGCGGACTGAAGTTAGCTTATGGCTACACCTTC. Its protein is CASGLKLAYGYTF.

The V and J genes are TRBV4-1 and TRBJ2-2; 7 bases align to TRBD1. Losses at the gene ends were 2 bases for V and 7 bases for J; bases not matched to a gene: 7. Germline CDR1 is MGHRA and CDR2 is YSYEKL. This CDR3 has 15 amino acids. The CDR3 loop reads CASSQPGQVVGELFF. The DNA of the CDR3 is TGCGCCAGCAGCCAACCCGGACAGGTGGTCGGGGAGCTGTTTTTT.

This clone was seen once. The chain is built from TRBV5-5 and TRBJ1-5; D is ambiguous. Germline V gene lookup returns CDR1 SGHKS and CDR2 YYEKEE (reference sequence). The CDR3 is 18 amino acids. Between the trimmed V and J ends, which lost 3 bases and 4 bases, there was a span of 23 bases. The CDR3 sequence is CASSSGDQKVRLNQPQHF. The CDR3 DNA reads TGTGCCAGCAGCTCTGGGGATCAAAAGGTCCGGTTAAATCAGCCCCAGCATTTT.

The chain uses TRBV4-1 and TRBJ2-7, with D possibly matching TRBD2 (5 bases). The length of the CDR3 is 13 residues. Germline CDR1 and CDR2: MGHRA and YSYEKL. Trimming shortened V by 9 bases and J by 3 bases, and 15 bases separated the two germline ends. CDR3 sequence reads: CASSTRFGYEQYF. CDR3 in DNA: TGCGCCAGTAGTACTAGATTTGGCTACGAGCAGTACTTC.

The chain employs TRBV7-9 and TRBJ2-1; a possible D gene is TRBD1 (6 bases). This CDR3 comprises 17 residues. The V end lost 3 bases, the J end lost 4 bases, and 19 bases lay between the germline ends. Germline-derived CDR1 and CDR2 are SEHNR and FQNEAQ (reference sequence). The CDR3 loop reads CASSFPQGRRIYNEQFF. For the CDR3, the DNA is TGTGCCAGCAGCTTCCCCCAGGGGCGGCGGATTTACAATGAGCAGTTCTTC.

This rearrangement joins TRBV5-4 to TRBJ2-1, with 10 bases matching TRBD2. J was trimmed by 9 bases and V by 0 bases; bases with no gene match: 9. This CDR3 has 16 amino acids. The V gene's germline CDR1 is SGHNT and CDR2 YYREEE (reference sequence). CDR3 nucleotides: TGTGCCAGCAGCTTGGGGCTAGCGGGAGAGCGAGGTGAGCAGTTCTTC. Translated, it gives CASSLGLAGERGEQFF.

This chain connects TRBV20-1 to TRBJ1-4, with D unclear. The ends were cut back, 6 bases at V and 8 bases at J, with 10 bases in the middle. Germline CDR1 is DFQATT and CDR2 is SNEGSKA (reference sequence). This CDR3 spans 11 amino acids. The CDR3 nucleotides are TGCAGTGCCGGAGATCGGGAAAAACTGTTTTTT. Protein sequence: CSAGDREKLFF.

This chain connects TRBV6-6 to TRBJ2-5; D perhaps matches TRBD2 (6 bases). Germline V CDR1 and CDR2: MNHNY, SVGAGI (reference sequence). The CDR3 has 15 amino acids. V dropped 2 bases and J dropped 0 bases, with 10 bases sitting between them. The CDR3 loop is CASSYGAGYQETQYF. CDR3 sequence (DNA): TGTGCCAGCAGTTACGGGGCGGGATACCAAGAGACCCAGTACTTC.

The chain couples TRBV7-9 to TRBJ2-3; maybe TRBD2 (5 bases). The CDR3 sequence is 18 residues long. Looked up from germline, CDR1 is SEHNR and CDR2 is FQNEAQ (reference sequence). The V end was cut by 5 bases, the J end by 4 bases, with 25 bases between. This CDR3 is CASSTSAGERRTSDTQYF. The DNA for the CDR3 is TGTGCCAGCAGCACCAGCGCAGGAGAGCGGCGGACGTCAGATACGCAGTATTTT.

The chain is built from TRBV4-3 and TRBJ2-7; possibly TRBD1 or TRBD2 for D (5 bases each). The V gene's germline CDR1 is LGHNA and CDR2 YSLEER. This CDR3 has 19 amino acids. The V gene lost 1 base and the J gene lost 0 bases, with 22 bases spanning the gap. CDR3 bases: TGCGCCAGCAGCCAAGGGTTTGGGGGAACTACACCAACCTCCTACGAGCAGTACTTC. Its translation is CASSQGFGGTTPTSYEQYF.

The V call is TRBV11-2, the J call TRBJ2-7; the D gene could be TRBD1 or TRBD2 (5 bases each). V lost 1 base, J lost 7 bases, and 11 bases lay in between. The CDR3 consists of 13 residues. Germline loops: CDR1 SGHAT, CDR2 FQNNGV. In nucleotides, the CDR3 is TGTGCCAGCAGCTTAGTTGGCAGGGAGGAGCAGTACTTC. Encoded protein: CASSLVGREEQYF.

The gene calls are TRBV6-4 and TRBJ2-3, with D maybe TRBD1 (6 bases). The CDR3 is made up of 14 amino acids. Trimming pared 6 bases from V and 1 base from J, leaving 11 bases between. Germline CDR1 and CDR2: MRHNA and SNTAGT. CDR3 nucleotide sequence: TGTGCCAGCAGCCTAAGACAGGGCACAGATACGCAGTATTTT. Protein sequence: CASSLRQGTDTQYF.

This clone was seen a handful of times. This same CDR3 is encoded by further DNA sequences in the sample. The V gene is TRBV27, the J gene TRBJ2-7; D tentatively reads TRBD1 or TRBD2 (5 bases each). Trimming cost V 6 bases and J 5 bases, with 11 bases left between them. The CDR3 totals 12 residues. Germline V gene lookup returns CDR1 MNHEY and CDR2 SMNVEV (reference sequence). In DNA form, the CDR3 reads TGTGCCAGCAGCCTACTAGGGGACGAGCAGTACTTC. Its translation is CASSLLGDEQYF.

The genes are TRBV7-9 and TRBJ2-1; 7 bases fit TRBD2. The CDR3 sequence is 18 residues long. Germline lookup yields CDR1 SEHNR and CDR2 FQNEAQ (reference sequence). The V and J ends lost 5 bases and 9 bases, in that order; junction bases with no gene match: 22. Here the CDR3 reads CASSTSAAVLAIMGEQFF. As DNA, the CDR3 is TGTGCCAGCAGCACTAGCGCCGCGGTGCTAGCGATCATGGGTGAGCAGTTCTTC.